Listed below are T cell receptor beta chains from one sample, sequenced in a study of shared clonotypes between healthy human individuals. Profiling relied on immunoSEQ multiplex PCR, and the TCRdb table lists in-frame clones only, not all of them. Among around 1,900,000 clones listed, over 85% were seen once. The material sequenced was naive CD8+ T cells from PBMCs. These receptors were taken from a man aged 18 to 29 in good health. Some clones in this sample may be carry-over from other donors' samples. CDR3s include the opening cysteine and the closing phenylalanine or tryptophan. A D gene is named only where the DNA matches it firmly. Clone size, where shown, is once, few, many, or a class for clones that have expanded.

v_call: TRBV7-8; clone_size: -; d_call: -; j_call: TRBJ2-7; cdr3_aa: CASSPLSYEQYF; cdr3_nt: TGTGCCAGCAGCCCCCTCTCCTACGAGCAGTACTTC
v_call: TRBV4-2; clone_size: once; d_call: TRBD1; j_call: TRBJ1-5; cdr3_aa: CASSQDADRGNQPQHF; cdr3_nt: TGTGCCAGCAGCCAAGATGCGGACAGGGGGAATCAGCCCCAGCATTTT
v_call: TRBV30; clone_size: -; d_call: TRBD2; j_call: TRBJ2-2; cdr3_aa: CAWRAGTSVFTGELFF; cdr3_nt: TGTGCCTGGAGGGCCGGGACTAGCGTTTTCACCGGGGAGCTGTTTTTT
v_call: TRBV29-1; clone_size: -; d_call: -; j_call: TRBJ2-7; cdr3_aa: CSVEDVGFVEQYF; cdr3_nt: TGCAGCGTTGAAGATGTGGGGTTCGTCGAGCAGTACTTC
v_call: TRBV19; clone_size: -; d_call: -; j_call: TRBJ2-7; cdr3_aa: CASSIGGSSYEQYF; cdr3_nt: TGTGCCAGTAGTATAGGCGGCTCCTCCTACGAGCAGTACTTC
v_call: TRBV10-2; clone_size: -; d_call: -; j_call: TRBJ1-2; cdr3_aa: CASSADSFSGYTF; cdr3_nt: TGCGCCAGCAGTGCAGACAGCTTCAGTGGCTACACCTTC
v_call: TRBV7-2; clone_size: -; d_call: -; j_call: TRBJ2-3; cdr3_aa: CASSVRDFTADTQYF; cdr3_nt: TGTGCCAGCAGCGTCCGGGACTTCACCGCAGATACGCAGTATTTT
v_call: TRBV9; clone_size: -; d_call: -; j_call: TRBJ2-7; cdr3_aa: CASSEAETGFYEQYF; cdr3_nt: TGTGCCAGCAGCGAGGCCGAGACTGGATTCTACGAGCAGTACTTC
v_call: TRBV7-3; clone_size: -; d_call: TRBD2; j_call: TRBJ2-1; cdr3_aa: CASSRGLAGDNEQFF; cdr3_nt: TGTGCCAGCAGCCGGGGACTAGCGGGAGACAATGAGCAGTTCTTC
v_call: TRBV2; clone_size: -; d_call: -; j_call: TRBJ2-3; cdr3_aa: CATSHRTVDPTQSTDTQYF; cdr3_nt: TGTGCCACCTCCCATCGAACCGTCGATCCCACCCAAAGCACAGATACGCAGTATTTT
v_call: TRBV10-2; clone_size: -; d_call: -; j_call: TRBJ2-1; cdr3_aa: CASSEFRGYNEQFF; cdr3_nt: TGCGCCAGCAGTGAGTTCCGGGGGTACAATGAGCAGTTCTTC
v_call: TRBV7-9; clone_size: -; d_call: TRBD2; j_call: TRBJ2-2; cdr3_aa: CASSPPTLAGSAGELFF; cdr3_nt: TGTGCCAGCAGCCCCCCGACACTAGCGGGATCCGCCGGGGAGCTGTTTTTT
v_call: TRBV19; clone_size: -; d_call: -; j_call: TRBJ2-7; cdr3_aa: CASSIGGSEQYF; cdr3_nt: TGTGCCAGTAGTATCGGAGGGAGCGAGCAGTACTTC
v_call: TRBV7-8; clone_size: -; d_call: TRBD2; j_call: TRBJ2-1; cdr3_aa: CASSLFFGTSGTSSYNEQFF; cdr3_nt: TGTGCCAGCAGCTTATTTTTTGGGACTAGCGGGACAAGCTCCTACAATGAGCAGTTCTTC
v_call: TRBV27; clone_size: -; d_call: TRBD2; j_call: TRBJ2-1; cdr3_aa: CASSPLAGGRFEQFF; cdr3_nt: TGTGCCAGCAGCCCACTAGCGGGAGGTCGCTTTGAGCAGTTCTTC
v_call: TRBV28; clone_size: -; d_call: TRBD1; j_call: TRBJ1-2; cdr3_aa: CASAPSRQGIHGYTF; cdr3_nt: TGTGCCAGCGCACCAAGTAGACAGGGAATTCATGGCTACACCTTC
v_call: TRBV5-6; clone_size: -; d_call: TRBD1; j_call: TRBJ1-1; cdr3_aa: CASSPQGYSTEAFF; cdr3_nt: TGTGCCAGCAGCCCACAGGGGTATTCCACTGAAGCTTTCTTT
v_call: TRBV4-3; clone_size: -; d_call: -; j_call: TRBJ1-2; cdr3_aa: CASSQDPHRTYTF; cdr3_nt: TGCGCCAGCAGCCAAGATCCCCACAGGACATACACCTTC
v_call: TRBV7-9; clone_size: -; d_call: -; j_call: TRBJ1-1; cdr3_aa: CASSLGQPDTEAFF; cdr3_nt: TGTGCCAGCAGCCTAGGACAGCCGGACACTGAAGCTTTCTTT
v_call: TRBV6-1; clone_size: -; d_call: TRBD1; j_call: TRBJ1-5; cdr3_aa: CASSPDRGSGQPQHF; cdr3_nt: TGTGCCAGCAGTCCAGACAGGGGGTCGGGTCAGCCCCAGCATTTT
v_call: TRBV29-1; clone_size: -; d_call: -; j_call: TRBJ2-1; cdr3_aa: CSVEVDPPTYNEQFF; cdr3_nt: TGCAGCGTTGAAGTAGACCCTCCAACCTACAATGAGCAGTTCTTC
v_call: TRBV5-1; clone_size: -; d_call: TRBD1; j_call: TRBJ2-7; cdr3_aa: CASSFGTGASEQYF; cdr3_nt: TGCGCCAGCAGCTTCGGGACAGGGGCCAGCGAGCAGTACTTC
v_call: TRBV28; clone_size: -; d_call: -; j_call: TRBJ2-3; cdr3_aa: CASTPGPPGTDTQYF; cdr3_nt: TGTGCCAGCACCCCAGGGCCTCCTGGGACAGATACGCAGTATTTT
v_call: TRBV19; clone_size: -; d_call: -; j_call: TRBJ2-6; cdr3_aa: CASSIPDSVRLSGANVLTF; cdr3_nt: TGTGCCAGTAGTATCCCGGACAGCGTGCGACTCTCTGGGGCCAACGTCCTGACTTTC
v_call: TRBV11-2; clone_size: -; d_call: -; j_call: TRBJ2-6; cdr3_aa: CASPSGANVLTF; cdr3_nt: TGTGCCAGCCCCTCTGGGGCCAACGTCCTGACTTTC
v_call: TRBV5-6; clone_size: -; d_call: -; j_call: TRBJ2-3; cdr3_aa: CASSLGPYFTDTQYF; cdr3_nt: TGTGCCAGCAGCTTGGGCCCGTACTTCACAGATACGCAGTATTTT
v_call: TRBV9; clone_size: -; d_call: -; j_call: TRBJ1-1; cdr3_aa: CASSVGDVPFTEAFF; cdr3_nt: TGTGCCAGCAGCGTAGGGGATGTGCCCTTCACTGAAGCTTTCTTT
v_call: TRBV5-1; clone_size: -; d_call: -; j_call: TRBJ2-1; cdr3_aa: CASSPQDRTTYEQFF; cdr3_nt: TGCGCCAGCAGCCCGCAGGATAGAACGACTTATGAGCAGTTCTTC
v_call: TRBV27; clone_size: -; d_call: -; j_call: TRBJ1-2; cdr3_aa: CASSLSPGEALGYTF; cdr3_nt: TGTGCCAGCAGTTTATCCCCAGGGGAGGCTTTAGGCTACACCTTC
v_call: TRBV9; clone_size: -; d_call: -; j_call: TRBJ1-1; cdr3_aa: CASSVPGGPNTEAFF; cdr3_nt: TGTGCCAGCAGCGTGCCCGGGGGTCCCAACACTGAAGCTTTCTTT
v_call: TRBV11-1; clone_size: -; d_call: -; j_call: TRBJ1-3; cdr3_aa: CASSSDPAGGFGNTIYF; cdr3_nt: TGTGCCAGCAGCTCCGACCCCGCGGGAGGTTTTGGAAACACCATATATTTT
v_call: TRBV11-2; clone_size: -; d_call: TRBD1; j_call: TRBJ1-6; cdr3_aa: CASSSQGAGNSPLHF; cdr3_nt: TGTGCCAGCAGCTCCCAGGGGGCGGGAAATTCACCCCTCCACTTT
v_call: TRBV4-3; clone_size: -; d_call: TRBD2; j_call: TRBJ2-1; cdr3_aa: CASSQGTSVYNEQFF; cdr3_nt: TGCGCCAGCAGCCAAGGCACTAGCGTCTACAATGAGCAGTTCTTC
v_call: TRBV7-3; clone_size: -; d_call: TRBD2; j_call: TRBJ2-1; cdr3_aa: CASSYLGLAGATRRPVEQFF; cdr3_nt: TGTGCCAGCAGCTACCTTGGACTAGCGGGAGCAACGCGCCGTCCTGTCGAGCAGTTCTTC